A single sample is the source of the 20 T cell receptor beta chains below, sequenced in a study of T cells in Graves' hyperthyroidism and ophthalmopathy. Template material for amplifying TCR beta CDR3 regions consisted of RNA transcripts. HTBI primers were the set used in a first-round RT-PCR of the TCR CDR3. TCRdb passed the multiplex PCR reads through MiXCR, listing each CDR3 protein once. The sample lists about 480,000 distinct CDR3 sequences, 14% occurring once. Sequenced input: blood. The receptors stem from a woman between 18 and 30 years old with Graves' hyperthyroidism.

This clonotype has a count of ten or more. The J gene is TRBJ2-1, the V gene TRBV25-1; 9 bases fit TRBD2. Looked up from germline, CDR1 is MGHDK and CDR2 is SYGVNS. The CDR3 extends over 18 amino acids. V dropped 2 bases and J dropped 5; count of bases not matched to a gene: 13. CDR3 residues: CASSEGGSGGVRDNEQFF. As DNA, the CDR3 is TGTGCCAGCAGTGAAGGAGGTAGCGGGGGTGTGAGGGACAATGAGCAGTTCTTC. The whole variable domain, filled in from reference TRBV25-1 and TRBJ2-1, reads EADIYQTPRYLVIGTGKKITLECSQTMGHDKMYWYQQDPGMELHLIHYSYGVNSTEKGDLSSESTVSRIRTEHFPLTLESARPSHTSQYLCASSEGGSGGVRDNEQFFGPGTRLTVL.

This clonotype was observed a handful of times. CDR3 region: CATSSRGTNYGYTF. Here the CDR3 DNA reads TGTGCCACATCCTCCAGGGGAACTAACTATGGCTACACCTTC. V gene TRBV3-1 combines with J gene TRBJ1-2; maybe TRBD1 (6 bases). The CDR3 has 14 residues. The germline V and J ends were trimmed by 10 bases and 0 bases, with 15 bases remaining between them. Germline CDR1 reads LGHDT; CDR2 reads YNNKEL (reference sequence).

Ten or more counts support this clonotype. The chain employs TRBV7-8 and TRBJ2-1; 14 bases align to TRBD2. Germline trimming cut 5 bases from V and 9 bases from J; bases unmatched to any gene: 6. Germline V gene sequence: CDR1 SGHVS, CDR2 FQNEAQ. This CDR3 comprises 15 residues. The CDR3 DNA sequence: TGTGCCAGCAGCAAGGGACTAGCGGGAGCGGTTGAGCAGTTCTTC. This encodes CASSKGLAGAVEQFF.

This sequence joins TRBV14 and TRBJ2-1; TRBD2 matches at 8 bases. The CDR3 has 12 amino acids. CDR1 is SGHDN and CDR2 is FVKESK in the germline V gene. Losses at the gene ends were 4 bases for V and 9 bases for J; bases not matched to a gene: 2. In DNA, the CDR3 is TGTGCCAGCAGCCCGAGCGGGAGTGAGCAGTTCTTC. Encoded protein: CASSPSGSEQFF.

This clonotype was detected many times. The chain couples TRBV12-3 or TRBV12-4 to TRBJ1-1, with 7 bases matching TRBD1. After removal of 2 bases from V and 1 base from J, the junction contained 4 bases not matched to a gene. This CDR3 has 15 residues. The DNA of the CDR3 is TGTGCCAGCAGTTTAATGGGACAGTCGAACACTGAAGCTTTCTTT. The encoded protein is CASSLMGQSNTEAFF.

This clonotype was detected once. This chain connects TRBV12-3 or TRBV12-4 to TRBJ2-5, with 11 bases that match TRBD2. Losses at the gene ends were 6 bases for V and 4 bases for J; bases not matched to a gene: 10. This CDR3 region has 16 residues. CDR3 sequence reads: CASSGLAGRRGETQYF. The CDR3 region has the DNA TGTGCCAGCAGCGGACTAGCGGGCAGGAGGGGAGAGACCCAGTACTTC.

This clonotype was seen ten or more times. The chain uses TRBV11-3 and TRBJ2-1; no firm D call. CDR3 length equals 11 residues. Germline-derived CDR1 and CDR2 are SGHNT and YENEEA. Trimming left V 1 base short and J 10 bases short, with 5 bases between. In nucleotides, the CDR3 is TGTGCCAGCAGCTTAGCGACCGAGCAGTTCTTC. This codes for CASSLATEQFF.

This clonotype was recorded at least ten times. The chain's CDR3 is CASSPLGLAGVGAKNIQYF. CDR3 coding DNA: TGTGCCAGCAGCCCGTTGGGACTAGCGGGAGTGGGGGCCAAAAACATTCAGTACTTC. This chain uses TRBV12-3 or TRBV12-4 with TRBJ2-4; 14 nucleotides agree with TRBD2. Losses at the gene ends were 6 bases for V and 1 base for J; bases not matched to a gene: 11. The CDR3 has 19 residues.

The rearrangement links TRBV10-3 to TRBJ1-6; no firm D call. In germline, CDR1 is ENHRY, CDR2 SYGVKD. Trimming stripped 0 bases from V and 0 bases from J, with 9 bases between. CDR3 size: 17 residues. CDR3 region: CAISESAASSYNSPLHF. Here the CDR3 DNA reads TGTGCCATCAGTGAGTCGGCCGCAAGCTCCTATAATTCACCCCTCCACTTT.

This clonotype was observed many times. The chain carries TRBV6-2 or TRBV6-3 and TRBJ2-1, with 7 bases identical to TRBD2. In germline, CDR1 is MNHEY, CDR2 SVGEGT. Unmatched junction bases numbered 11, after V lost 0 bases and J lost 0 bases. The CDR3 extends over 19 amino acids. CDR3 sequence reads: CASSYSLKSGGSSYNEQFF. The CDR3 DNA is TGTGCCAGCAGTTACTCTCTCAAAAGCGGCGGGAGCTCCTACAATGAGCAGTTCTTC.

Comments on this clonotype: This clone may be a read error of a much larger clone one base away. The chain uses TRBV6-1 and TRBJ1-4, with 8 bases fitting TRBD1. Per the germline V gene, CDR1 is MNHNS and CDR2 is SASEGT. The CDR3 loop spans 13 amino acids. With 7 bases clipped from V and 5 bases from J, the junction kept 3 bases outside the gene matches. The CDR3 nucleotides are TGTGCCAGCACCTGGACAGGGAATGAAAAACTGTTTTTT. Amino acids: CASTWTGNEKLFF.

This clonotype was found many times. The V gene is TRBV11-2, the J gene TRBJ2-3, with D uncertain. Deletions cut 5 bases from V and 5 bases from J, with 5 bases between. CDR1 and CDR2 from the germline V gene are SGHAT and FQNNGV. The CDR3 spans 11 residues. CDR3 sequence (DNA): TGTGCCAGCAGCCTCCAAGATACGCAGTATTTT. Protein product: CASSLQDTQYF.

This clonotype was detected a few times. A much bigger clone sits one base away, suggesting this may be a read error. CDR3 residues: CAWGDNEQFF. The DNA for the CDR3 is TGTGCCTGGGGTGACAATGAGCAGTTCTTC. The rearrangement links TRBV30 to TRBJ2-1; D call uncertain. Germline V gene lookup returns CDR1 GTSNPN and CDR2 SVGIG (reference sequence). The length of the CDR3 is 10 residues. V lost 5 bases and J 5 bases, leaving 4 bases between the germline ends.

This clonotype was seen at least ten times. The genes are TRBV12-3 or TRBV12-4 and TRBJ2-3; D uncertain. CDR3 length equals 11 residues. Trimming took off 6 bases at V and 3 bases at J, with 4 bases between the two ends. The CDR3 loop is CASRQTDTQYF. The CDR3 DNA reads as TGTGCCAGCAGACAAACAGATACGCAGTATTTT.

The chain combines TRBV30 with TRBJ1-1, with TRBD1 identical over 7 bases. CDR1 and CDR2 from the germline V gene are GTSNPN and SVGIG (reference sequence). V shed 3 bases and J 5 bases; nucleotides not matched to a gene: 3. The CDR3 sequence is 12 residues long. The CDR3 DNA is TGTGCCTGGAGGACAGGGTGGACTGAAGCTTTCTTT. This translates into CAWRTGWTEAFF.

This clonotype was found many times. The V and J genes are TRBV3-1 and TRBJ2-7; the D is unclear. The V and J ends lost 1 base and 4 bases respectively, with 11 bases between them. CDR1 and CDR2 (germline): LGHDT, YNNKEL (reference sequence). The CDR3 spans 14 residues. CDR3 protein: CASSQGRAAYEQYV. CDR3 sequence (DNA): TGTGCCAGCAGCCAAGGAAGGGCCGCTTACGAGCAGTACGTC.

This clonotype was picked up many times. The chain combines TRBV6-5 with TRBJ1-1; 8 nucleotides align to TRBD1. Per germline, CDR1 MNHEY and CDR2 SVGAGI. The CDR3 covers 14 residues. The V and J ends lost 3 bases and 4 bases, in that order; junction bases with no gene match: 4. The CDR3 sequence: CASSYTGGTTEAFF. CDR3 nucleotides: TGTGCCAGCAGTTATACAGGGGGAACCACTGAAGCTTTCTTT.

The sample holds many counts of this clonotype. J is TRBJ1-6 and V is TRBV18; TRBD1 might be the D (5 bases). This CDR3 is 14 amino acids long. Per germline, CDR1 KGHSH and CDR2 LQKENI. Trimming left V 2 bases short and J 7 bases short, with 9 bases between. CDR3 sequence (DNA): TGTGCCAGCTCACCAGAGGGACCCAATTCACCCCTCCACTTT. Amino acid sequence: CASSPEGPNSPLHF.

This chain uses TRBV7-2 with TRBJ1-5; D is undetermined. Germline lookup yields CDR1 SGHTA and CDR2 FQGNSA. The CDR3 has 18 residues. Between the trimmed V and J ends, which lost 3 bases and 7 bases, there was a span of 25 bases. The CDR3 region is CASSFVRRAHSVGQPQHF. The CDR3 region has the DNA TGTGCCAGCAGCTTCGTCCGCCGCGCCCATTCGGTTGGGCAGCCCCAGCATTTT. Drawing the rest from reference TRBV7-2 and TRBJ1-5, the complete variable domain is GAGVSQSPSNKVTEKGKDVELRCDPISGHTALYWYRQSLGQGLEFLIYFQGNSAPDKSGLPSDRFSAERTGGSVSTLTIQRTQQEDSAVYLCASSFVRRAHSVGQPQHFGDGTRLSIL.

This clonotype was detected ten times or more. The chain has TRBV18 and TRBJ2-3, with 9 bases matching TRBD2. Germline loops: CDR1 KGHSH, CDR2 LQKENI. After removal of 8 bases from V and 2 bases from J, the junction contained 11 bases not matched to a gene. The CDR3 runs to 16 residues. CDR3: CASPPRAGGPTDTQYF. CDR3 coding DNA: TGTGCCAGCCCTCCCCGGGCGGGAGGGCCCACAGATACGCAGTATTTT.